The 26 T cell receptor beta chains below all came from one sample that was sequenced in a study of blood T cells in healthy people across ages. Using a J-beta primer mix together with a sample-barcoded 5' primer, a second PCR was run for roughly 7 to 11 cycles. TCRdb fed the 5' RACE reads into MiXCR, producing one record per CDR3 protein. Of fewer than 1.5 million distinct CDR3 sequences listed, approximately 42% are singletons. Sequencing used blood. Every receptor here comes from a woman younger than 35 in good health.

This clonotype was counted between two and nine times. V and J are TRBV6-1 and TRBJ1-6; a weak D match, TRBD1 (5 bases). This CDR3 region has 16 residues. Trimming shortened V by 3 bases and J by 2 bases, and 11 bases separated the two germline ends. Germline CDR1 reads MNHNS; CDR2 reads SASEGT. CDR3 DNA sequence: TGTGCCAGCAGTGACCCAGGGAAACCCTATAATTCACCCCTCCACTTT. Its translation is CASSDPGKPYNSPLHF.

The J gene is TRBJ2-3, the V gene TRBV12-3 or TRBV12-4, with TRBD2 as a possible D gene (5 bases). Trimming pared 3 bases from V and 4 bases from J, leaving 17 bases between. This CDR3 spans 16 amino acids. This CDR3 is CASSLFPGKRADTQYF. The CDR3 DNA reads TGTGCCAGCAGTTTGTTTCCCGGGAAGCGAGCAGATACGCAGTATTTT.

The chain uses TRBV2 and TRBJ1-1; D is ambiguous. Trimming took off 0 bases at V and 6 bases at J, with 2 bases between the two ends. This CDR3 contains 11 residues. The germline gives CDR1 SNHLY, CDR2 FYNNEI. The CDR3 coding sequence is TGTGCCAGCAGTGAAGCCCCTGAAGCTTTCTTT. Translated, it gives CASSEAPEAFF. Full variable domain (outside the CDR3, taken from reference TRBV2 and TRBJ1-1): EPEVTQTPSHQVTQMGQEVILRCVPISNHLYFYWYRQILGQKVEFLVSFYNNEISEKSEIFDDQFSVERPDGSNFTLKIRSTKLEDSAMYFCASSEAPEAFFGQGTRLTVV.

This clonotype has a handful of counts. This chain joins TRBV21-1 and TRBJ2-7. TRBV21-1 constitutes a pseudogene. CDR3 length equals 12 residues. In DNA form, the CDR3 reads TGTGCCAGCAGGGGCTGGGCCTACGAGCAGTACTTC. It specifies CASRGWAYEQYF.

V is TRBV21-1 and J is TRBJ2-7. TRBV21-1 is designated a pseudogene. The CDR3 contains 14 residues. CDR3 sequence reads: CASSKMFQIYEQYF. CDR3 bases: TGTGCCAGCAGCAAAATGTTCCAGATCTACGAGCAGTACTTC.

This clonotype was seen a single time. CDR3 coding DNA: TGTGCCAGCAGCGAAGGGCAGGGAAGCTCCTACGAGCAGTTCTTC. Translating gives CASSEGQGSSYEQFF. J is TRBJ2-1 and V is TRBV9, with a tentative D call TRBD1 (5 bases). V lost 3 bases and J lost 10, with 20 bases in between. From germline, CDR1 is SGDLS and CDR2 YYNGEE. The CDR3 extends over 15 amino acids.

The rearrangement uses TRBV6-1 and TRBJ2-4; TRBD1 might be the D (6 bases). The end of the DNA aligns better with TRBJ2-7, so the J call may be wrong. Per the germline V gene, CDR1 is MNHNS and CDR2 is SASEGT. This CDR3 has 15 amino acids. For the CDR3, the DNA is TGTGCCAGTCGGCTCGAACCAGGGGCCTCCTACGAGCAGTACTTC. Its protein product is CASRLEPGASYEQYF.

CDR3 loop: CASSYSGTLNTEAFF. DNA of the CDR3: TGTGCCAGCAGTTACTCCGGGACACTGAACACTGAAGCTTTCTTT. The chain has TRBV12-3 or TRBV12-4 and TRBJ1-1; weak D call: TRBD1 (6 bases). The CDR3 sequence is 15 residues long. Trimming removed 4 bases at V and 0 bases at J, with 12 bases between.

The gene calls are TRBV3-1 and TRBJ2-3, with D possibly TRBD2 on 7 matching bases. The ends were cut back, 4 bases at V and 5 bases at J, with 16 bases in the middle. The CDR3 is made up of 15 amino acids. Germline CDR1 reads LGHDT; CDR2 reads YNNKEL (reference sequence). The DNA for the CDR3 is TGTGCCAGCAGCCGCCTCTCGGGGGGCCTAGATACGCAGTATTTT. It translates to CASSRLSGGLDTQYF.

The DNA for the CDR3 is TGTGCCAGCAGTGAAGACTCGGCAGGGGGTGATTCACCCCTCCACTTT. The encoded protein is CASSEDSAGGDSPLHF. V is TRBV2 and J is TRBJ1-6, with 7 nucleotides matching TRBD1. Trimming cost V 1 base and J 8 bases; bases outside gene matches: 8. Germline CDR1 and CDR2: SNHLY and FYNNEI. The CDR3 consists of 16 residues.

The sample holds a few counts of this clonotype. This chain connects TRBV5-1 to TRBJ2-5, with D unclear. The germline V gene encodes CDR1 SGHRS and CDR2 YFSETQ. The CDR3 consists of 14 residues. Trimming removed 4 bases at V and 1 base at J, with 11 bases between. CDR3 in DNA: TGCGCCAGCAGCGCCGACCCTAGCCAAGAGACCCAGTACTTC. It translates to CASSADPSQETQYF.

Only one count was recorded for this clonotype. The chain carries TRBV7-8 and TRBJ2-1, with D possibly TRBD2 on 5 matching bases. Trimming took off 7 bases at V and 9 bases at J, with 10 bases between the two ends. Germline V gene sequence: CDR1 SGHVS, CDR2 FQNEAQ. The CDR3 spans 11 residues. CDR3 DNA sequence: TGTGCCAGCACCCAAGAGGGTGAGCAGTTCTTC. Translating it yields CASTQEGEQFF.

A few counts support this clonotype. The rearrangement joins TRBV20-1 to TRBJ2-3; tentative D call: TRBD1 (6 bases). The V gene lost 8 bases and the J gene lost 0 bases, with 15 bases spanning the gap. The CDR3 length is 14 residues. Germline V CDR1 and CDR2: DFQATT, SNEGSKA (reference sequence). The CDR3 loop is CSPDQGFSTDTQYF. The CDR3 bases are TGCAGTCCCGACCAGGGGTTTAGCACAGATACGCAGTATTTT.

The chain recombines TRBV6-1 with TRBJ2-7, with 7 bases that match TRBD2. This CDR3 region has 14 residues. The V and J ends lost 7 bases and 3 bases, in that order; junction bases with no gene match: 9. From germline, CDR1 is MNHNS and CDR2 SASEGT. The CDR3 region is CASTITSEGYEQYF. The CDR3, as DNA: TGTGCCAGCACCATAACTAGCGAGGGCTACGAGCAGTACTTC.

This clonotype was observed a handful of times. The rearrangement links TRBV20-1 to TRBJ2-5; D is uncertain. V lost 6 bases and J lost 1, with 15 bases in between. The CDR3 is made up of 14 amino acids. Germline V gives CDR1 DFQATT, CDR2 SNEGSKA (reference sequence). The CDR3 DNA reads TGCAGTGCCCCATTGAGGCCCTCCCAAGAGACCCAGTACTTC. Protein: CSAPLRPSQETQYF.

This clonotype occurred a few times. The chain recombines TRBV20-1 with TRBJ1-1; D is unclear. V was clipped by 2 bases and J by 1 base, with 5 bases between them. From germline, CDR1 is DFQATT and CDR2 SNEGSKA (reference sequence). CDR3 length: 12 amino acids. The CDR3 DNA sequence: TGCAGTGCTAGAATCACGAACACTGAAGCTTTCTTT. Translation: CSARITNTEAFF.

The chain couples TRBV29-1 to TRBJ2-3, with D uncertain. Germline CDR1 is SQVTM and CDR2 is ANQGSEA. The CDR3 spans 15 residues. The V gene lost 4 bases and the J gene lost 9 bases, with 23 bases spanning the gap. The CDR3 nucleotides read TGCAGCGTTGTGGCACATATAAGTCAGAAAGGGACGCAGTATTTT. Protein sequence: CSVVAHISQKGTQYF.

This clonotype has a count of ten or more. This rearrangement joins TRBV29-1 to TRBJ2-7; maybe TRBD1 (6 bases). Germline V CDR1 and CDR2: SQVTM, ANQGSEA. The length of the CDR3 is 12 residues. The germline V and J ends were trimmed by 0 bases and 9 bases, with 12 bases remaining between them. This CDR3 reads CSVEEDSSVQYF. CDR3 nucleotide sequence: TGCAGCGTTGAAGAGGACAGCTCCGTGCAGTACTTC.

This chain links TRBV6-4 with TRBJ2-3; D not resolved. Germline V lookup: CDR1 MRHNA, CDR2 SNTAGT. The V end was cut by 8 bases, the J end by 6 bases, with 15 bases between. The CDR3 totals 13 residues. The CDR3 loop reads CASARDPADTQYF. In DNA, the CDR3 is TGTGCCAGCGCCCGAGACCCTGCTGATACGCAGTATTTT.

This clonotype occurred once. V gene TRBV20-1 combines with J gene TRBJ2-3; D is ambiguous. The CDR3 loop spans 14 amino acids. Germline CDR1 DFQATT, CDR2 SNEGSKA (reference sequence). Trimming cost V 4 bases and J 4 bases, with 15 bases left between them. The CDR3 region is CSAIGVIGPDTQYF. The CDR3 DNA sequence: TGCAGTGCTATTGGAGTGATCGGCCCAGATACGCAGTATTTT.

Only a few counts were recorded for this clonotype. The CDR3 region has the DNA TGTGCCAGCAGTTTATCGGTGGGGGGCGTGAACATTCAGTACTTC. It encodes CASSLSVGGVNIQYF. V usage is TRBV27 and J usage is TRBJ2-4; D tentatively reads TRBD1 or TRBD2 (6 bases each). The CDR3 has 15 amino acids. CDR1 MNHEY and CDR2 SMNVEV come from the germline V gene (reference sequence). The V and J ends lost 0 bases and 7 bases respectively, with 13 bases between them.

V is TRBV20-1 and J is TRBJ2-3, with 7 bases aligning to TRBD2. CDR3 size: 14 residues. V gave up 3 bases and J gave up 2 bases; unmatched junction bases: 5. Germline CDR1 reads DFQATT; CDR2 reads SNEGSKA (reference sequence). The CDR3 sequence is CSASNGGTTDTQYF. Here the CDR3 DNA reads TGCAGTGCTAGTAACGGGGGGACCACAGATACGCAGTATTTT.

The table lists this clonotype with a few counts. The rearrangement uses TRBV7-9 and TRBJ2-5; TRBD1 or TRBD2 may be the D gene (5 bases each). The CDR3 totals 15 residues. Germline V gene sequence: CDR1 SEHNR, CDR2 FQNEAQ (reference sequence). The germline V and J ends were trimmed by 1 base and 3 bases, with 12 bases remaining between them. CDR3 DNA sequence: TGTGCCAGCAGCTTAGTTGGGGGAACCGAAGAGACCCAGTACTTC. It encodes CASSLVGGTEETQYF.

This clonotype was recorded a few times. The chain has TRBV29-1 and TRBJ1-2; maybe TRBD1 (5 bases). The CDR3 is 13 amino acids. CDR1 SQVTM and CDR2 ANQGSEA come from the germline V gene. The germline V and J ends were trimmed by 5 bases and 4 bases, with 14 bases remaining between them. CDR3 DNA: TGCAGCGTTAGAGCAGGGTCGACCTATGGCTACACCTTC. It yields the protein CSVRAGSTYGYTF.

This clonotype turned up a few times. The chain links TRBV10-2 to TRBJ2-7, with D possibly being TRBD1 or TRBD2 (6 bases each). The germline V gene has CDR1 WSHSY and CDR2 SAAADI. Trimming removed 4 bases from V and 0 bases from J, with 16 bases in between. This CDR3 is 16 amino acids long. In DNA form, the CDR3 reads TGCGCCAGCAGTGCGGGGGCCTCCGGGACCTCCTACGAGCAGTACTTC. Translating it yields CASSAGASGTSYEQYF.

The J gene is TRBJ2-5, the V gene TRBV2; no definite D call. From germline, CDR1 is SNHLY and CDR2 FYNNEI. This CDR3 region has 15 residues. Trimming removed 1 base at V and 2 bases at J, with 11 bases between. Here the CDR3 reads CASSEEVIQQETQYF. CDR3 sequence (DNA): TGTGCCAGCAGTGAAGAGGTCATACAACAAGAGACCCAGTACTTC. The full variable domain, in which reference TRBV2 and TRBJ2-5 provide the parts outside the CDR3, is EPEVTQTPSHQVTQMGQEVILRCVPISNHLYFYWYRQILGQKVEFLVSFYNNEISEKSEIFDDQFSVERPDGSNFTLKIRSTKLEDSAMYFCASSEEVIQQETQYFGPGTRLLVL.